Listed below are T cell receptor beta chains from one sample, sequenced in a study of Ad26.COV2.S vaccination and SARS-CoV-2 variants. Method: immunoSEQ multiplex PCR; TCRdb's copy keeps in-frame clones and lacks some. This sample has hundreds of thousands of clones, with 75% to 90% found just once. The sequenced sample was peripheral blood, obtained in a trial of Ad26.COV2.S vaccine versus placebo. Every receptor here comes from a person between 18 and 59 years old who received the Ad26.COV2.S COVID-19 vaccine or a placebo. Both conserved end residues are part of each CDR3. The D gene is left open where the match is weak. Where a row states a size, it is once, few, many or the class of an expanded clone; other rows omit it.

V gene,CDR3 length,clone size,D gene,J gene,CDR3 protein,CDR3 DNA
TRBV7-9,15,few,NA,TRBJ2-2,CASSLGGGGAGELFF,TGTGCCAGCAGCTTAGGAGGAGGAGGGGCCGGGGAGCTGTTTTTT
TRBV2,16,NA,TRBD1,TRBJ2-2,CASSPPGQGAGGELFF,TGTGCCAGCAGTCCCCCGGGACAGGGGGCCGGCGGGGAGCTGTTTTTT
TRBV27,15,few,TRBD2,TRBJ2-2,CASSFSLAVTGELFF,TGTGCCAGCAGTTTCTCCCTAGCGGTCACCGGGGAGCTGTTTTTT
TRBV2,14,NA,NA,TRBJ1-2,CASSSQGTNYGYTF,TGTGCCAGCAGCTCTCAGGGCACCAACTATGGCTACACCTTC
TRBV5-1,16,NA,TRBD1,TRBJ1-4,CASSPQGTGFNEKLFF,TGCGCCAGCAGCCCTCAGGGGACAGGGTTTAATGAAAAACTGTTTTTT
TRBV19,17,once,NA,TRBJ2-7,CASSISGPELLGDEQYF,TGTGCCAGTAGTATCTCCGGACCAGAACTTCTGGGCGACGAGCAGTACTTC
TRBV11-2,14,NA,NA,TRBJ1-3,CASSLVSSGNTIYF,TGTGCCAGCAGCTTAGTCTCCTCTGGAAACACCATATATTTT
TRBV7-7,13,NA,NA,TRBJ2-5,CASSFSQEETQYF,TGTGCTAGCAGCTTCTCACAGGAAGAGACCCAGTACTTC
TRBV18,14,NA,TRBD1,TRBJ1-5,CASSTTGGNQPQHF,TGTGCCAGCTCAACTACAGGGGGCAATCAGCCCCAGCATTTT
TRBV29-1,14,few,NA,TRBJ1-2,CSVEGGALDYGYTF,TGCAGCGTTGAAGGAGGGGCCCTCGACTATGGCTACACCTTC
TRBV6-4,17,NA,NA,TRBJ2-1,CASSDSLGLGSYNEQFF,TGTGCCAGCAGTGACTCGTTGGGCCTCGGCTCCTACAATGAGCAGTTCTTC
TRBV4-2,16,NA,TRBD2,TRBJ2-7,CASSQDHLAGAYEQYF,TGTGCCAGCAGCCAAGATCATCTAGCGGGGGCCTACGAGCAGTACTTC
TRBV6-2/TRBV6-3,15,few,NA,TRBJ2-5,CASSTRGGPRETQYF,TGTGCCAGCAGTACCCGTGGGGGCCCGCGGGAGACCCAGTACTTC
TRBV7-8,15,NA,NA,TRBJ2-7,CASSPGIGAPYEQYF,TGTGCCAGCAGCCCCGGTATCGGGGCACCCTACGAGCAGTACTTC
TRBV27,16,NA,NA,TRBJ1-1,CASSLTRTGPSTEAFF,TGTGCCAGCAGCCTAACCCGAACAGGCCCGAGCACTGAAGCTTTCTTT
TRBV7-2,15,NA,NA,TRBJ2-7,CASSAHGTPNYEQYF,TGTGCCAGCAGCGCACACGGGACGCCTAACTACGAGCAGTACTTC
TRBV23-1,15,NA,TRBD1,TRBJ2-1,CASSRTGGPYNEQFF,TGCGCCAGCAGTCGGACAGGGGGACCCTACAATGAGCAGTTCTTC
TRBV7-2,16,NA,TRBD2,TRBJ2-3,CASSLAPRGGADTQYF,TGTGCCAGCAGCTTAGCTCCGCGGGGGGGGGCAGATACGCAGTATTTT
TRBV6-1,13,few,NA,TRBJ1-5,CASSEVRFQPQHF,TGTGCCAGCAGTGAGGTTAGGTTTCAGCCCCAGCATTTT
TRBV19,18,NA,TRBD2,TRBJ2-5,CASSTPGTSGGPGETQYF,TGTGCCAGTAGTACCCCCGGGACTAGCGGGGGGCCCGGAGAGACCCAGTACTTC
TRBV5-8,15,NA,NA,TRBJ1-1,CASSPIWGRNTEAFF,TGTGCCAGCAGTCCAATATGGGGACGGAACACTGAAGCTTTCTTT
TRBV27,15,NA,NA,TRBJ2-5,CASSLRRGWGETQYF,TGTGCCAGCAGTCTACGGAGGGGATGGGGAGAGACCCAGTACTTC
TRBV2,16,NA,NA,TRBJ1-6,CASSEYHRDLNSPLHF,TGTGCCAGCAGTGAATATCATAGGGATTTAAATTCACCCCTCCACTTT